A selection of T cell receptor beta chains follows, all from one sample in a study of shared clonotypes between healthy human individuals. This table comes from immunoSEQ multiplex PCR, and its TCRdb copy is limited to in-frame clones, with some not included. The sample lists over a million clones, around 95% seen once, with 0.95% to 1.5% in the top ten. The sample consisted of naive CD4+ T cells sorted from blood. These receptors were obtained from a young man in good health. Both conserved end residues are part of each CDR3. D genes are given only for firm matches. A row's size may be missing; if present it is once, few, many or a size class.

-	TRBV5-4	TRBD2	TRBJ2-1	TGTGCCAGCAGCCGTAGCGGGAGAGGGATCGGCGAGCAGTTCTTC	CASSRSGRGIGEQFF
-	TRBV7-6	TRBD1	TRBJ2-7	TGTGCCAGCAGCTTGGCGGGACAGGGAACCTACGAGCAGTACTTC	CASSLAGQGTYEQYF
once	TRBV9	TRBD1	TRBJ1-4	TGTGCCAGCAGCGTCCGGGACAGTGAAAAACTGTTTTTT	CASSVRDSEKLFF
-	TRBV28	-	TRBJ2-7	TGTGCCAGCAGTTGGGACTACGAGCAGTACTTC	CASSWDYEQYF
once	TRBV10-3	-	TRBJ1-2	TGTGCCATCAGTGGTCCCCGAGGGATTGAGAGTGGCTACACCTTC	CAISGPRGIESGYTF
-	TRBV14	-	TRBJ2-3	TGTGCCAGCAGCCAAGACCCGGGGGCTGGCACAGATACGCAGTATTTT	CASSQDPGAGTDTQYF
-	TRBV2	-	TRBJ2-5	TGTGCCAGCAGTGGGGGGTCGCTCCAAGAGACCCAGTACTTC	CASSGGSLQETQYF
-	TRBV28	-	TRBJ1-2	TGTGCCAGCAGTGATGCAGTAAATTTAAACTATGGCTACACCTTC	CASSDAVNLNYGYTF
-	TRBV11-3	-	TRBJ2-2	TGTGCCAGCAGCCCCCGTAGTGGGAACACCGGGGAGCTGTTTTTT	CASSPRSGNTGELFF
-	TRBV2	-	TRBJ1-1	TGTGCCAGCAGTTCAGGGGCGGGGAACACTGAAGCTTTCTTT	CASSSGAGNTEAFF
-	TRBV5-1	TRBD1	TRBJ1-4	TGCGCCAGCAGCTTGCTCGGAACAGGGGAGGTGCCCGAAAAACTGTTTTTT	CASSLLGTGEVPEKLFF
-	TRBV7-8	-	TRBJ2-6	TGTGCCAGCAGCCGGGACCGTAGCTCTGGGGCCAACGTCCTGACTTTC	CASSRDRSSGANVLTF
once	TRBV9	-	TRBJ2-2	TGTGCCAGCAGCGTCACGGGGCGTAACACCGGGGAGCTGTTTTTT	CASSVTGRNTGELFF
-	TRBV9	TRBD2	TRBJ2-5	TGTGCCAGCAGCGTTGGACTAGCGGGAGTCGAGGAGACCCAGTACTTC	CASSVGLAGVEETQYF
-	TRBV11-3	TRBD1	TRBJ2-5	TGTGCCAGCAGCCCCGGACAGGGGTTAGAGACCCAGTACTTC	CASSPGQGLETQYF
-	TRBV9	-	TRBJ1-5	TGTGCCAGCAGCGTAGATGCGGGGGCTGGGCAGCCCCAGCATTTT	CASSVDAGAGQPQHF
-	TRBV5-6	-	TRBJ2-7	TGTGCCAGCAGCTTGTATACGAGGGGGTCCTACGAGCAGTACTTC	CASSLYTRGSYEQYF
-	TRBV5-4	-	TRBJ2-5	TGTGCCAGCAGCTTGTCGTCAGAAATCATCGCGGAGACCCAGTACTTC	CASSLSSEIIAETQYF
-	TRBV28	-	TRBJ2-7	TGTGCCAGCAGCTGGGACACCTTTTCCTACGAGCAGTACTTC	CASSWDTFSYEQYF
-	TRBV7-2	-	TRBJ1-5	TGTGCCAGCAGCTCCTCCGGGGCCAACAATCAGCCCCAGCATTTT	CASSSSGANNQPQHF
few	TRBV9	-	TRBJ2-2	TGTGCCAGCAGCGCAGTCTCTGGGGGCACCGGGGAGCTGTTTTTT	CASSAVSGGTGELFF
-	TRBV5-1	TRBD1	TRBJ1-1	TGCGCCAGCAGCTACTGGACAGGGGGTAGCACTGAAGCTTTCTTT	CASSYWTGGSTEAFF